This TCR beta chain was captured by sequencing in a study of cytomegalovirus exposure and HLA in healthy donors (dated 2017 in TCRdb). In the study overall: In an earlier analysis of under 600 of the donors, 250 to 350 Gb of sequence data and 90 million to 130 million unique TCR beta sequences from 180 million or so T cells were reported. Roughly 320 gigabases of sequencing data and 70 million to 95 million unique TCR sequences made up an early release that covered 500 to 700 HLA-typed donors. Among the roughly 430 genotyped donors, roughly 80% belonged to the genetic ancestry cluster associated with self-reported Caucasian donors. The study aimed to test whether signatures of past pathogen exposure could be identified by cataloging public T cell receptors. Using immunosequencing, the study profiled T cell repertoires from about 650 subjects and related those repertoires to cytomegalovirus serostatus. A separate validation cohort of roughly 130 different subjects was used in addition to the approximately 700-subject first cohort. The study combined high-throughput TCR immunosequencing, statistical association of individual TCRs with disease status, and machine learning to predict cytomegalovirus infection status. A later analysis re-analyzed previously published TCR beta repertoires from 650 to 800 donors and added high-resolution HLA genotyping to study TCR occurrence patterns. In the later analysis, no new phenotypic data were used to find candidate immune exposures; instead, reliance was placed on TCR beta sequences and their occurrence across donors. An earlier analysis of a few hundred of the donors applied high-throughput TCR beta sequencing to assess whether each TCR beta V gene segment acted as functional or pseudogenic. Donor age, sex, ethnicity and CMV serostatus were compiled alongside the repertoire data. A later genetic analysis used genome-wide SNP genotypes for about 60% of the roughly 700 donors, treating that subset as a discovery cohort. Every discovery cohort repertoire had been produced on one sequencing platform. HLA typing covered class I and class II loci at four-digit resolution. Typing coverage differed by locus: A, B, C, DRB1 and DQB1 were typed in about 629-630 donors, DQA1 in 500 to 550, DPA1 in around 600, and DPB1 in 400 to 490. Because of strong linkage in the cohort, a few DR-DQ haplotypes were treated as single units for association and clustering. Across approximately 400 genotyped donors of the cohort, an average of roughly 230,000 unique TCR beta nucleotide sequences per donor were sequenced, and roughly 17% of those sequences were non-productive.

Broader findings and caveats from the paper: According to a later analysis, parvovirus B19, influenza, CMV and Epstein-Barr virus appeared linked to several top co-occurrence clusters. A further reported finding was that TCR beta sequences accurately predicted the HLA-A and HLA-B alleles for most subjects in the first cohort. For the cohort, immune exposure information was limited to CMV serostatus. Presence/absence analyses assumed roughly uniform sequencing depth across donors, an assumption that may not hold. A later genetic analysis associated a missense DCLRE1C variant with V-gene and J-gene trimming of TCR beta chains, and an independent cohort replicated the association. A few of the identified cytomegalovirus-associated TCR beta chains were confirmed in vitro to be specific for cytomegalovirus antigens. In a later analysis, the rate of TCR association differed among HLA loci, with DRB1 alleles having the most associated TCRs and HLA-C alleles having the fewest. Some IMGT-functional V segments, including TRBV6-2 and TRBV6-3, could not be told apart with the 87-base-pair reads, so those segments were excluded. The study gave a list of 150 to 200 TCR beta chains associated with cytomegalovirus. Most CMV-associated TCR beta chains appeared to be HLA-restricted in a later analysis, and the HLA associations seemed to be driven largely by CMV exposure. Cytomegalovirus status was reported to be diagnosed by the classifier with high specificity and sensitivity in both the original and validation cohorts. In an earlier analysis of 500 to 650 of the donors, most TCR beta V segments appeared in productive rearrangements about 87% or about 30% of the time, broadly matching IMGT annotations. A cluster of highly shared sequence variants was judged likely to be a technical artifact of the sequencing pipeline. Because HLA typing was missing for some donors at each locus, association tests included only the typed subset. This cohort had only TCR beta chains sequenced, and the lack of alpha or paired-chain data limited which features could be detected. When HLA alleles, especially DR and DQ, strongly co-occurred, TCR associations were difficult to assign to individual alleles. Compared with equally common non-associated chains, HLA-associated TCR beta chains in a later analysis were more clonally expanded and had lower generation probabilities. Correlated functional status among segregating V segments might be attributable to linkage disequilibrium, but an unknown experimental factor could not be ruled out. Specific HLA alleles were associated with around 18,000 TCR beta sequences at a false discovery rate of 0.05 in a later analysis. A later genetic analysis reported fewer N-insertions in productive TCRs among donors in an Asian-associated ancestry cluster than the roughly 700-donor mean. Across donors, most TCR sequences were observed very rarely, whereas some public TCRs were present in many individuals. The authors suggested that the approach could potentially be extended to other disease states and immunological phenotypes. Around 16 rarely observed V segments, including chromosome 9 orphons, were excluded from the earlier analysis of approximately 500 of the donors because counts were too low.

Comment on this clone: Its antigen remains undetermined. Base qualities are not recorded, but no much larger clone differs from it by a single base. Other DNA sequences within the sample encode an identical CDR3.

Library method: the immunoSEQ multiplex PCR assay. For the multiplex PCR, a mixture combining 60 forward primers for TCR Vbeta segments and 13 reverse primers for TCR Jbeta segments was used. Amplification of the CDR3 region of rearranged TCR beta genes was performed with a multiplex PCR assay on genomic DNA. Amplified TCR beta libraries were sequenced as 87-base-pair reads on the Illumina HiSeq System. As for the original processing: Across the roughly 670 repertoires, a later analysis counted tens of millions of unique TCR beta chains, around 10 million of which were shared by at least two donors. To remove PCR and sequencing errors, raw reads were error-corrected and collapsed into unique sequences using a nearest-neighbor algorithm that merged closely related sequences. V, D and J gene segments were assigned by aligning CDR3 sequences to IMGT reference sequences. For a sequence to be retained, a match of at least six nucleotides was required to both a V gene segment and a J gene segment. A rearrangement counted as productive if the CDR3 had no stop codons and remained in frame with V and J, and every other rearrangement counted as non-productive. CDR3 was defined according to IMGT convention as the region running from the second conserved V-encoded cysteine to the conserved J-encoded phenylalanine. In an earlier analysis of some 550 of the donors, sequences lacking an unambiguous match to a single V gene segment were excluded. In an earlier analysis of 587 of the donors, a V segment was called functional when productive rearrangements were above 56.7%, and segregating when the standard deviation between donors exceeded 5%. A statistical classification framework was built for diagnosing cytomegalovirus status from the catalog of TCR beta chain sequences. A later analysis assigned V and J genes by comparing TCR nucleotide sequences with IMGT/GENE-DB human TR gene sequences. Using the TCRdist pipeline, a later analysis assigned CDR3 sequences along with most-parsimonious VDJ recombination scenarios. In a later analysis, every TCR beta chain was defined by the combination of its CDR3 amino acid sequence and its V-gene family, and reads without a unique V-gene family were dropped. To address suspected cross-contamination and a sequencing artifact, a later analysis removed over 500 highly shared, low-generation-probability nucleotide sequences. For each public chain, a later analysis derived a clonal expansion index from normalized ranks of inferred template counts within each repertoire. A later analysis computed generation probabilities with a VDJ recombination model fitted to out-of-frame rearrangements, and checked the results against IGoR. A later analysis scored TCR-TCR, TCR-HLA and TCR-CMV co-occurrence with hypergeometric tests, applying a repertoire-size bias correction to TCR pairs. False discovery rates were estimated in a later analysis by permuting HLA or CMV assignments 20 times. A later analysis grouped co-occurring TCRs with DBSCAN, adding TCRdist sequence similarity when clustering within HLA-allele-positive subsets. Repertoires with fewer than 30,000 or more than 120,000 public chains, plus five repertoires with anomalous nucleotide sharing, were excluded from co-occurrence clustering. This is the immuneACCESS table as TCRdb keeps it, with only in-frame sequences that have V and J called. A part of the clones is gone; compared with another copy, unresolved V genes explain less than half, and the rest is unexplained. The DNA was the basis for D and trimming; V, J and clone size are from that table. The sample data list 150,000 or so clones, and 85% of these were observed just once. More than 2% of the sample comes from the top ten.

The cohort consisted of more than 650 healthy bone marrow donors. At the time of sampling, every cohort member was nominally healthy, though immune exposures that went unrecorded were likely present. The donor was CMV seropositive and belonged to the group of a few hundred seropositive cohort members. Each donor provided a peripheral blood sample, and peripheral blood mononuclear cells were used for TCR beta sequencing. Genomic DNA was extracted from the blood cell samples with the Qiagen DNeasy Blood Extraction Kit. From cysteine to phenylalanine, the CDR3 is 14 amino acids long. Only the CDR3 portion is preserved as DNA: 42 bases, with reading frame beginning at the first base. The germline V gene (reference sequence) specifies LNHNV as CDR1 and YYDKDF as CDR2. Trimming costs V 1 base and J 3 bases, and their ends lie 10 bases apart.

The clonotype was recovered from a young man in good health and CMV-seropositive. The sequencing input was PBMCs. The chain is made from TRBV15 and TRBJ2-7; a tentative D match to TRBD1 spans 5 bases. The CDR3 region: CATSRVGQGYEQYF. The sequenced DNA is TGTGCCACCAGCAGAGTGGGGCAGGGCTACGAGCAGTACTTC.